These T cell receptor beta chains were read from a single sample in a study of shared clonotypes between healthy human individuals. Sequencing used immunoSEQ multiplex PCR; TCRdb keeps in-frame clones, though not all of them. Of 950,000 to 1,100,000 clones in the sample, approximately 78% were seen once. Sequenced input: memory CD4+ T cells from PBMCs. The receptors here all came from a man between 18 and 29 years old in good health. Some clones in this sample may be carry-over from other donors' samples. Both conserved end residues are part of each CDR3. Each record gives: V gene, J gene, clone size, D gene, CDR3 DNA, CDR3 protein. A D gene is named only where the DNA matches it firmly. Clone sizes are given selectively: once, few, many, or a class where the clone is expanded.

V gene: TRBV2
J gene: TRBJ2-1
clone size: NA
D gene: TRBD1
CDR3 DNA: TGTGCCAGCAGCCGGGACAGGGGAGGCAATGAGCAGTTCTTC
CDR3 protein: CASSRDRGGNEQFF

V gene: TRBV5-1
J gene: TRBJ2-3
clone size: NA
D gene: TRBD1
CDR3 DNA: TGCGCCAGCAGCGAACAGGGGGCGGGCACAGATACGCAGTATTTT
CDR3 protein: CASSEQGAGTDTQYF

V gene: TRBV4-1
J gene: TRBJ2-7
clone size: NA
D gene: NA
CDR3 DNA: TGCGCCAGCAGCCAAGGAGGGTACTACGAGCAGTACTTC
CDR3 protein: CASSQGGYYEQYF

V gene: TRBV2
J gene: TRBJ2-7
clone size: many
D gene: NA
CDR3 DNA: TGTGCCAGCAGTGAGACTTTTCTCCGCTCCTACGAGCAGTACTTC
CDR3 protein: CASSETFLRSYEQYF

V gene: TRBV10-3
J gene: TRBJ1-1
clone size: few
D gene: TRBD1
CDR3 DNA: TGTGCCATCAGTGAGTCCGGACAGGTAGGGACTGAAGCTTTCTTT
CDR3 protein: CAISESGQVGTEAFF

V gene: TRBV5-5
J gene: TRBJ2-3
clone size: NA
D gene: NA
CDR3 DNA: TGTGCCAGCAGCTATCGGGACCCCGGAACTACAGATACGCAGTATTTT
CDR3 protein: CASSYRDPGTTDTQYF

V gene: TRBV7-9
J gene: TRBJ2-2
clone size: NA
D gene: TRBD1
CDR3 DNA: TGTGCCAGCTTACCCGGGACAGGGTTCACCGGGGAGCTGTTTTTT
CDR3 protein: CASLPGTGFTGELFF

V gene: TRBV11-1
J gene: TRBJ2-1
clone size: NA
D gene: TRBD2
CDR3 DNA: TGTGCCAGCAGCTCGCCCCCTAGCGGGAGGATATACAATGAGCAGTTCTTC
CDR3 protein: CASSSPPSGRIYNEQFF

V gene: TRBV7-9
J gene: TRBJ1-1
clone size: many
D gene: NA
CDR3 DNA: TGTGCCAGCAGCTTTTGGGGCGGTGAAGCTTTCTTT
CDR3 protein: CASSFWGGEAFF

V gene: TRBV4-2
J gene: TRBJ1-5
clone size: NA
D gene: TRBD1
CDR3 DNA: TGTGCCAGCAGCCAACATACATCCGGGACAGAAGATCAGCCCCAGCATTTT
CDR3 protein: CASSQHTSGTEDQPQHF

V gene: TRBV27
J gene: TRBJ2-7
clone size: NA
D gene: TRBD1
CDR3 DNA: TGTGCCAGCAGACCCTCACAGGGGCGCTCCGGCGAGCAGTACTTC
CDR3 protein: CASRPSQGRSGEQYF

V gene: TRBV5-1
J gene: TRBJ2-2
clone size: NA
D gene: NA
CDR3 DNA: TGCGCCAGCAAAATATCGATGTCGGAAAACACCGGGGAGCTGTTTTTT
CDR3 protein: CASKISMSENTGELFF

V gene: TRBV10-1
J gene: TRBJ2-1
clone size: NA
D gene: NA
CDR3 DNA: TGCGCCAGCAGAGGAGGGTCCTTTGGCGGGACCATGCGTGATGAGCAGTTCTTC
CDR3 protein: CASRGGSFGGTMRDEQFF

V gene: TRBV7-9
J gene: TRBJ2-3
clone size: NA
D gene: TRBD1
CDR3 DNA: TGTGCCAGCAGCCAAACACAGGGGGCGAGAGATACGCAGTATTTT
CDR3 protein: CASSQTQGARDTQYF

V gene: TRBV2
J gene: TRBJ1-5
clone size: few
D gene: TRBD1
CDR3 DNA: TGTGCCAGCAGTGAGCGACAGGGGCGGGGGAATCAGCCCCAGCATTTT
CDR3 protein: CASSERQGRGNQPQHF

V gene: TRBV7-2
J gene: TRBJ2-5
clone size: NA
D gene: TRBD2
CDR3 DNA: TGTGCCAGCAGCTTAGGTGCCGGCGGGAGGGCCTTGGAGACCCAGTACTTC
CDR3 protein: CASSLGAGGRALETQYF